Listed below are T cell receptor beta chains from one sample, sequenced in a study of regulatory T cells in long-lasting Graves disease. TCRdb passed the multiplex PCR reads through MiXCR, listing each CDR3 protein once. This sample yields approximately 310,000 distinct CDR3 sequences, of which 15% to 20% are seen a single time; more than 35% belongs to the top ten. The sample consisted of peripheral blood mononuclear cells (PBMCs), taken at new diagnosis, from a patient treated with antithyroid drugs. These receptors were obtained from a female donor with Graves disease. CDR3s include the opening cysteine and the closing phenylalanine or tryptophan. A D gene is named only where the DNA matches it firmly. Rows may omit the clone size; those that give it use once, few, many or a size class.

d_gene	v_gene	j_gene	abundance	len	CDR3nt	CDR3aa
TRBD1	TRBV20-1	TRBJ2-4	.	17	TGCAGTGCTAGATATTACAGGGGTGTGTGGGCCAAAAACATTCAGTACTTC	CSARYYRGVWAKNIQYF
.	TRBV3-1	TRBJ1-4	few	14	TGTGCCAGCAGCCGATCAGAAACTAATGAAAAACTGTTTTTT	CASSRSETNEKLFF
TRBD1	TRBV2	TRBJ2-3	.	14	TGTGCCAGCAGCGGACAGGGACCCACAGATACGCAGTATTTT	CASSGQGPTDTQYF
.	TRBV27	TRBJ2-2	many	13	TGTGCCAGCAGTCTACTACTCACCGGGGAGCTGTTTTTT	CASSLLLTGELFF
.	TRBV3-1	TRBJ2-3	many	18	TGTGCCAGCAGCCAAGTGTCTAGCGCCCAGGGGAGCACAGATACGCAGTATTTT	CASSQVSSAQGSTDTQYF
.	TRBV20-1	TRBJ2-7	many	13	TGCAGTGCTAGAGGGGGCGGCAGCTACGAGCAGTACTTC	CSARGGGSYEQYF
TRBD1	TRBV12-5	TRBJ1-6	many	16	TGTGCTAGTGCGGACAGGAGGGACGGAATCGATTCACCCCTCCACTTT	CASADRRDGIDSPLHF
.	TRBV7-9	TRBJ2-5	many	17	TGTGCCAGCAGCGTGCTCCCAGGGGGGACGTACCAAGAGACCCAGTACTTC	CASSVLPGGTYQETQYF
.	TRBV4-1	TRBJ2-5	.	14	TGCGCCAGCAGCCCAGGAGGGCAGGGAGAGACCCAGTACTTC	CASSPGGQGETQYF
.	TRBV11-3	TRBJ2-7	few	15	TGTGCCAGCAGCCGAATCCGGGACGGCTCCTACGAGCAGTACTTC	CASSRIRDGSYEQYF
TRBD1	TRBV7-2	TRBJ1-4	.	15	TGTGCCAGCAGCCCAAGGGGGCCGGCTAATGAAAAACTGTTTTTT	CASSPRGPANEKLFF
TRBD2	TRBV4-2	TRBJ2-7	.	15	TGTGCCAGCAGCCCAGGGACTAGCGGGCTCCACGAGCAGTACTTC	CASSPGTSGLHEQYF
.	TRBV12-3/TRBV12-4	TRBJ1-5	many	13	TGTGCCAGCAGCCCTGCGGGCCGTCAGCCCCAGCATTTT	CASSPAGRQPQHF
.	TRBV5-1	TRBJ2-3	.	14	TGCGCCAGCAGCCCGCAGGGCCTCACAGATACGCAGTATTTT	CASSPQGLTDTQYF
TRBD1	TRBV2	TRBJ2-5	many	14	TGTGCCACGGCCGGGACAGGGATCCAAGAGACCCAGTACTTC	CATAGTGIQETQYF
.	TRBV19	TRBJ1-2	many	15	TGTGCCAGTTATCAGTTATCGGGGCCTTACTATGGCTACACCTTC	CASYQLSGPYYGYTF
.	TRBV28	TRBJ2-7	many	16	TGTGCCAGCAGTGCCGGGACGGGACTTCGAGGACGCGAGCAGTACTTC	CASSAGTGLRGREQYF
TRBD1	TRBV10-2	TRBJ2-1	many	12	TGCGCCAGCAGTGAGGGGGACAGGGCGCAGTTCTTC	CASSEGDRAQFF
.	TRBV19	TRBJ2-2	many	11	TGTGCCAGTAGTATCCCCGGGGAGCTGTTTTTT	CASSIPGELFF
.	TRBV24-1	TRBJ2-5	many	16	TGTGCCACCAGTGATTGGGGACCCCTTCGTCGGGAGACCCAGTACTTC	CATSDWGPLRRETQYF
TRBD2	TRBV7-9	TRBJ2-7	many	14	TGTGCCAACAGCTCTAGCGGGAGCACCTCCGAGCAGTACTTC	CANSSSGSTSEQYF
TRBD2	TRBV6-2/TRBV6-3	TRBJ2-3	many	19	TGTGCCAGCAGTTACGGACGACTAGCGGGAGGAGGATCCACAGATACGCAGTATTTT	CASSYGRLAGGGSTDTQYF
TRBD2	TRBV19	TRBJ2-1	few	19	TGTGCCAGTAGCCCCACCAGACTAGCGGGAGGGGGGGGTAGCGATGAGCAGTTCTTC	CASSPTRLAGGGGSDEQFF
TRBD2	TRBV28	TRBJ2-1	few	14	TGTGCCAGCAGTCCGAGACTAGCACCTTATGAGCAGTTCTTC	CASSPRLAPYEQFF
.	TRBV27	TRBJ2-7	many	13	TGTGCCAGCGGCCTTGGTACGGTCTACGAGCAGTACTTC	CASGLGTVYEQYF
TRBD2	TRBV7-8	TRBJ2-5	.	19	TGTGCCAGCAGCTCTGGCCGGACTAGCGGGAGGCGCCGCCAAGAGACCCAGTACTTC	CASSSGRTSGRRRQETQYF
.	TRBV7-2	TRBJ2-1	.	14	TGTGCCAGCAGCTTAGTCGGTAGTCGCAATGAGCAGTTCTTC	CASSLVGSRNEQFF
.	TRBV10-3	TRBJ1-2	many	15	TGTGCCATCAGTGAGGCCAGGGCGGCGAGTTATGGCTACACCTTC	CAISEARAASYGYTF
.	TRBV9	TRBJ1-2	.	12	TGTGCCAGCAGTTTTACCCCCGGGACCGTGGTTTTC	CASSFTPGTVVF
.	TRBV12-5	TRBJ2-7	few	13	TGTGCTAGTGGTTTGGCTAACTCCTACGAGCAGTACTTC	CASGLANSYEQYF
.	TRBV5-4	TRBJ1-1	.	16	TGTGCCAGCAGCTTGCAAATCACAGATGAGAACACTGAAGCTTTCTTT	CASSLQITDENTEAFF
.	TRBV12-5	TRBJ2-1	.	12	TGTGCTAGTGGTTTAGGCCCCCGGTCGCAGTTCTTC	CASGLGPRSQFF
.	TRBV15	TRBJ2-7	.	18	TGTGCCACCGGCAGAGATCGTAGAGGGCAGGGACCCCTCTACGAGCAGTACTTC	CATGRDRRGQGPLYEQYF
TRBD2	TRBV12-3/TRBV12-4	TRBJ2-7	many	18	TGTGCCAGCCACCACGCCGGGACTAGCGGGAGGGCCAGGCACGAGCAGTACTTC	CASHHAGTSGRARHEQYF
.	TRBV5-6	TRBJ1-1	.	12	TGTGCCAGCACGATCAGGAACACTGAAGCTTTCTTT	CASTIRNTEAFF
.	TRBV7-3	TRBJ1-5	.	14	TGTGCCAGCAGCCCGGGACGGGGATGTCAGCCCCAGCATTTT	CASSPGRGCQPQHF
.	TRBV7-3	TRBJ1-1	many	14	TGTGCCAGCAGCTCGCGGAGGGAATCAGGTGAAGCTTTCTTT	CASSSRRESGEAFF
.	TRBV19	TRBJ1-1	many	15	TGTGCCAGTAACCCGTGGGGGACGGGGAACACTGAAGCTTTCTTT	CASNPWGTGNTEAFF
TRBD2	TRBV6-1	TRBJ2-3	many	18	TGTGCCAGCAGTGAAAGGTTACTAGCGGGAGGTCTCGCAGATACGCAGTATTTT	CASSERLLAGGLADTQYF
.	TRBV12-3/TRBV12-4	TRBJ1-4	.	14	TGTGCCAGCAACGTGGCAGGGGCTCATGAAAAACTGTTTTTT	CASNVAGAHEKLFF
.	TRBV7-2	TRBJ2-1	.	15	TGTGCCAGCAGTCTCCTCACAGGGCCCGGAGACAAAGAGTTCTTC	CASSLLTGPGDKEFF
TRBD1	TRBV6-1	TRBJ1-1	many	13	TGTGCCAGCAGCCGACAGGGGAGGACTGAAGCTTTCTTT	CASSRQGRTEAFF